Each of the 30 T cell receptor beta chains below was sequenced from the same sample in a study of control samples from healthy donors and cancer patients. Using immunoSEQ multiplex PCR, the repertoire was profiled, and TCRdb retains in-frame clones only, with some absent. Among 350,000 to 450,000 clones listed, 80% to 95% were seen once. Sequences were obtained from PBMCs. Receptors originate from a man in his forties with head and neck cancer.

The CDR3 bases are TGTGCCAGCAGCTTAGGACCCGACGGAACCCAAGAGACCCAGTACTTC. Its translation: CASSLGPDGTQETQYF. This chain links TRBV7-8 with TRBJ2-5; D remains ambiguous. There are 16 residues in the CDR3. Germline V gene lookup returns CDR1 SGHVS and CDR2 FQNEAQ. Trimming stripped 1 base from V and 1 base from J, with 13 bases between.

With regard to this clone: Other DNA sequences in the same sample also yield this CDR3. The chain combines TRBV13 with TRBJ1-1; D is uncertain. The germline V gene encodes CDR1 PRHDT and CDR2 FYEKMQ (reference sequence). The CDR3 spans 13 residues. The V end lost 5 bases, the J end lost 0 bases, and 7 bases lay between the germline ends. The CDR3 is CASSLGLNTEAFF. The CDR3 DNA follows: TGTGCCAGCAGCCTTGGATTGAACACTGAAGCTTTCTTT.

The chain uses TRBV28 and TRBJ1-5; possibly TRBD1 for D (5 bases). V lost 2 bases and J 2 bases, leaving 10 bases between the germline ends. The CDR3 loop spans 15 amino acids. Germline CDR1 reads MDHEN; CDR2 reads SYDVKM. The CDR3 here is CASSLGGSGNQPQHF. The CDR3, as DNA: TGTGCCAGCAGTTTAGGGGGTTCGGGCAATCAGCCCCAGCATTTT.

This clone is a singleton in its sample. The rearrangement links TRBV7-6 to TRBJ2-2, with 9 bases aligning to TRBD2. Trimming removed 4 bases from V and 0 bases from J; junction bases left unmatched: 3. Germline V gene sequence: CDR1 SGHVS, CDR2 FNYEAQ. The CDR3 consists of 16 residues. CDR3 sequence reads: CASSSLAGTNTGELFF. CDR3 coding DNA: TGTGCCAGCAGCTCCCTAGCGGGGACGAACACCGGGGAGCTGTTTTTT.

CDR3 residues: CASSQTLRQGSAGNTIYF. The CDR3 coding sequence is TGTGCCAGTAGTCAAACCCTTCGACAGGGGAGTGCTGGAAACACCATATATTTT. The chain employs TRBV19 and TRBJ1-3, with TRBD1 matching 8 bases. Germline lookup yields CDR1 LNHDA and CDR2 SQIVND (reference sequence). Trimming removed 5 bases from V and 2 bases from J; junction bases left unmatched: 14. The length of the CDR3 is 18 residues.

The CDR3 DNA reads TGCGCCAGCAGTGTTACTAGCGGGGGGACTGGTGAGCAGTTCTTC. Its protein product is CASSVTSGGTGEQFF. The chain uses TRBV10-2 and TRBJ2-1, with 12 bases lining up with TRBD2. Germline assignment: CDR1 WSHSY and CDR2 SAAADI. The CDR3 is 15 amino acids. V lost 4 bases, J lost 9 bases, and 7 bases stayed unmatched.

This chain joins TRBV6-1 and TRBJ1-5, with TRBD1 identical over 7 bases. The CDR3 length is 13 residues. Looked up from germline, CDR1 is MNHNS and CDR2 is SASEGT. Trimming cost V 3 bases and J 7 bases; bases outside gene matches: 3. In DNA, the CDR3 is TGTGCCAGCAGTGACAGGGGGGGACAGCCCCAGCATTTT. Translated: CASSDRGGQPQHF.

The chain joins TRBV10-1 to TRBJ1-1; D is unresolved. V lost 4 bases and J lost 5, with 14 bases in between. Germline lookup yields CDR1 WNHNN and CDR2 SYGVQD (reference sequence). This CDR3 is built from 14 residues. In DNA form, the CDR3 reads TGCGCCAGCAGTGGCGGCTTTCGTGGTACTGAAGCTTTCTTT. This sequence encodes CASSGGFRGTEAFF.

V usage is TRBV4-1 and J usage is TRBJ2-5; 11 bases map to TRBD2. The CDR3 covers 17 residues. J gave up 2 bases and V 0 bases, and 5 bases lay outside the gene matches. Germline V gene sequence: CDR1 MGHRA, CDR2 YSYEKL. CDR3 protein: CASSQDISGGGQETQYF. The CDR3 bases are TGCGCCAGCAGCCAAGATATTAGCGGGGGGGGTCAAGAGACCCAGTACTTC.

About this clone: An end of the junction differs from the germline gene, which may be a read error. The chain carries TRBV29-1 and TRBJ2-3; 9 nucleotides match TRBD2. CDR1 SQVTM and CDR2 ANQGSEA come from the germline V gene. This CDR3 has 13 amino acids. The CDR3 DNA sequence: TGCAGCGTCGAAGGGACTAGCAAAGATACGCAGTATTTT. Protein sequence: CSVEGTSKDTQYF.

The chain employs TRBV9 and TRBJ2-3; 11 nucleotides align to TRBD2. Germline CDR1 is SGDLS and CDR2 is YYNGEE. The CDR3 is 19 residues long. The J segment lost 0 bases and the V segment lost 3 bases, leaving 12 bases of the junction unmatched. CDR3 loop: CASSAAHGLAGPSTDTQYF. CDR3 sequence (DNA): TGTGCCAGCAGCGCGGCACACGGACTAGCGGGCCCAAGCACAGATACGCAGTATTTT.

This clone occurred a few times. The V gene is TRBV7-9, the J gene TRBJ1-5, with a tentative D call TRBD1 (5 bases). Trimming removed 4 bases from V and 10 bases from J, with 20 bases in between. The CDR3 loop spans 15 amino acids. Germline assignment: CDR1 SEHNR and CDR2 FQNEAQ (reference sequence). The CDR3 loop reads CASSYGGHQREPQHF. The CDR3 region has the DNA TGTGCCAGCAGCTACGGAGGACACCAGAGGGAACCCCAGCATTTT. The whole variable domain, filled in from reference TRBV7-9 and TRBJ1-5, reads DTGVSQNPRHKITKRGQNVTFRCDPISEHNRLYWYRQTLGQGPEFLTYFQNEAQLEKSRLLSDRFSAERPKGSFSTLEIQRTEQGDSAMYLCASSYGGHQREPQHFGDGTRLSIL.

The DNA of the CDR3 is TGTGCCAGTAGTATAGGGCAGTCTTTTTCCTACGAGCAGTACTTC. Protein: CASSIGQSFSYEQYF. The chain couples TRBV19 to TRBJ2-7; unclear D gene. Trimming removed 1 base from V and 1 base from J, with 11 bases in between. Looked up from germline, CDR1 is LNHDA and CDR2 is SQIVND (reference sequence). This CDR3 comprises 15 residues.

This rearrangement joins TRBV3-1 (or the pseudogene TRBV3-2) to TRBJ1-2; tentative D call: TRBD1 (5 bases). This CDR3 has 17 residues. Deletions cut 0 bases from V and 4 bases from J, with 18 bases between. Looked up from germline, CDR1 is LGHDT and CDR2 is YNNKEL (reference sequence). CDR3 protein: CASSQDPRGGLRYGYTF. For the CDR3, the DNA is TGTGCCAGCAGCCAAGACCCGCGGGGCGGACTTCGCTATGGCTACACCTTC.

The gene calls are TRBV28 and TRBJ1-3; D perhaps matches TRBD1 (6 bases). The CDR3 length is 14 residues. The V gene lost 5 bases and the J gene lost 3 bases, with 11 bases spanning the gap. Germline V CDR1 and CDR2: MDHEN, SYDVKM. The CDR3 spells CASSRTGHGNTIYF. The CDR3, as DNA: TGTGCCAGCAGTCGTACAGGGCATGGAAACACCATATATTTT.

The rearrangement joins TRBV24-1 to TRBJ2-1; 13 nucleotides match TRBD2. Trimming removed 5 bases from V and 7 bases from J; junction bases left unmatched: 4. The CDR3 has 15 residues. The germline CDR1 and CDR2 sequences are KGHDR and SFDVKD. The CDR3 is CATSGTSGSINEQFF. CDR3 nucleotide sequence: TGTGCCACCAGTGGGACTAGCGGGAGTATAAATGAGCAGTTCTTC.

The V call is TRBV30, the J call TRBJ1-4; 7 positions match TRBD1. The length of the CDR3 is 13 residues. The ends lost 1 base at V and 8 bases at J; junction bases unmatched: 4. Germline V gene sequence: CDR1 GTSNPN, CDR2 SVGIG (reference sequence). This CDR3 is CAWSARGYEKLFF. The CDR3 nucleotides read TGTGCCTGGAGTGCCAGGGGGTACGAAAAACTGTTTTTT.

V usage is TRBV29-1 and J usage is TRBJ2-3, with TRBD1 as a possible D gene (5 bases). Trimming took off 3 bases at V and 14 bases at J, with 24 bases between the two ends. This CDR3 is 14 amino acids long. Germline CDR1 reads SQVTM; CDR2 reads ANQGSEA. CDR3 coding DNA: TGCAGCGTTGACCCTGACGGACAACCACCCGAAGGGTATTTT. Its translation: CSVDPDGQPPEGYF.

CDR3 nucleotides: TGCGCCAGCAAGGGGGGCAATAAACCGGACGAGCAGTACTTC. Protein product: CASKGGNKPDEQYF. The V gene is TRBV5-1, the J gene TRBJ2-7; possibly TRBD1 or TRBD2 for D (6 bases each). This CDR3 is 14 amino acids long. Germline V lookup: CDR1 SGHRS, CDR2 YFSETQ. Trimming took 6 bases from V and 5 from J, leaving 18 bases between them. Looking up the rest from reference TRBV5-1 and TRBJ2-7 gives the full variable domain: KAGVTQTPRYLIKTRGQQVTLSCSPISGHRSVSWYQQTPGQGLQFLFEYFSETQRNKGNFPGRFSGRQFSNSRSEMNVSTLELGDSALYLCASKGGNKPDEQYFGPGTRLTVT.

A single count supports this clone. The chain recombines TRBV2 with TRBJ1-2; a possible D gene is TRBD1 (6 bases). The germline V gene encodes CDR1 SNHLY and CDR2 FYNNEI. The CDR3 is 13 residues long. V was clipped by 3 bases and J by 4 bases, with 9 bases between them. The CDR3 is CASSDDRLYGYTF. The CDR3 DNA follows: TGTGCCAGCAGTGATGACAGGCTCTATGGCTACACCTTC.

This clone has more than one count but fewer than ten. This rearrangement joins TRBV6-5 to TRBJ1-6; 7 positions agree with TRBD1. Per the germline V gene, CDR1 is MNHEY and CDR2 is SVGAGI. CDR3 size: 13 residues. The trim removed 6 bases at V and 10 bases at J, leaving 6 bases unmatched. CDR3 coding DNA: TGTGCCAGCAGCGGGACAGTTGACTCACCCCTCCACTTT. It is translated as CASSGTVDSPLHF.

The rearrangement uses TRBV6-5 and TRBJ2-1; D perhaps matches TRBD1 (5 bases). V lost 5 bases to trimming and J lost 1 base, with 12 bases between them. The CDR3 has 15 amino acids. The V gene's germline CDR1 is MNHEY and CDR2 SVGAGI. This chain's CDR3 is CASSRQGRSYNEQFF. The CDR3, as DNA: TGTGCCAGCAGTCGTCAGGGAAGATCCTACAATGAGCAGTTCTTC.

The CDR3 protein is CASSAGLAGGTDTQYF. In nucleotides, the CDR3 is TGCGCCAGCAGCGCCGGACTAGCGGGGGGTACAGATACGCAGTATTTT. This chain links TRBV5-1 with TRBJ2-3, with 14 bases identical to TRBD2. With 4 bases clipped from V and 3 bases from J, the junction kept 4 bases outside the gene matches. Germline values: CDR1 SGHRS, CDR2 YFSETQ. This CDR3 region has 16 residues.

The chain uses TRBV4-1 and TRBJ1-2; TRBD1 agrees at 10 bases. CDR1 is MGHRA, CDR2 YSYEKL, per germline. The CDR3 is 15 residues long. V lost 1 base and J lost 8; bases outside the gene matches: 7. The CDR3, as DNA: TGCGCCAGCAGCCAAGGTCCCGGGACAGGGGAAGGCTACACCTTC. It translates to CASSQGPGTGEGYTF.

The rearrangement uses TRBV5-1 and TRBJ2-5; 12 nucleotides align to TRBD2. This CDR3 region has 15 residues. V gave up 4 bases and J gave up 5 bases; unmatched junction bases: 6. Per the germline V gene, CDR1 is SGHRS and CDR2 is YFSETQ. CDR3 sequence reads: CASSLPTSGGETQYF. In nucleotides, the CDR3 is TGCGCCAGCAGCCTCCCGACTAGCGGGGGTGAGACCCAGTACTTC.

V and J are TRBV28 and TRBJ2-7, with 8 nucleotides matching TRBD2. Germline trimming cut 4 bases from V and 5 bases from J; bases unmatched to any gene: 4. The CDR3 extends over 13 amino acids. The V gene's germline CDR1 is MDHEN and CDR2 SYDVKM. The CDR3: CASSSGGTHEQYF. CDR3 DNA: TGTGCCAGCAGTTCGGGAGGGACCCACGAGCAGTACTTC. The variable domain in full, completed from reference TRBV28 and TRBJ2-7, reads DVKVTQSSRYLVKRTGEKVFLECVQDMDHENMFWYRQDPGLGLRLIYFSYDVKMKEKGDIPEGYSVSREKKERFSLILESASTNQTSMYLCASSSGGTHEQYFGPGTRLTVT.

The chain links TRBV24-1 to TRBJ2-7; perhaps TRBD2 as D (7 bases). The germline V gene has CDR1 KGHDR and CDR2 SFDVKD. The CDR3 is 15 amino acids. With 3 bases removed from V and 5 bases from J, the gap between germline ends came to 16 bases. The CDR3 is CATSDGGASGDEQYF. The CDR3 DNA is TGTGCCACCAGTGATGGGGGGGCTTCGGGGGACGAGCAGTACTTC.

The rearrangement joins TRBV28 to TRBJ2-1; TRBD2 matches 10 bases. J was trimmed by 4 bases and V by 8 bases; bases with no gene match: 5. This CDR3 is built from 14 residues. CDR1 is MDHEN, CDR2 SYDVKM, per germline. In DNA, the CDR3 is TGTGCCAGCTATAGCGGGGGGTTTTACAATGAGCAGTTCTTC. Amino acids: CASYSGGFYNEQFF.

This chain joins TRBV30 and TRBJ1-4; a weak D match, TRBD1 (6 bases). V lost 5 bases to trimming and J lost 3 bases, with 16 bases between them. The CDR3 is made up of 15 amino acids. Germline assignment: CDR1 GTSNPN and CDR2 SVGIG (reference sequence). CDR3 DNA: TGTGCCTGGCACCGCGGGGCAGGGGCTAATGAAAAACTGTTTTTT. This sequence encodes CAWHRGAGANEKLFF. The variable domain in full, completed from reference TRBV30 and TRBJ1-4, reads SQTIHQWPATLVQPVGSPLSLECTVEGTSNPNLYWYRQAAGRGLQLLFYSVGIGQISSEVPQNLSASRPQDRQFILSSKKLLLSDSGFYLCAWHRGAGANEKLFFGSGTQLSVL.

The chain uses TRBV5-1 and TRBJ2-7, with 9 bases that match TRBD1. V was clipped by 0 bases and J by 5 bases; unmatched bases: 6. Germline V gene sequence: CDR1 SGHRS, CDR2 YFSETQ. The CDR3 runs to 15 residues. The CDR3 sequence: CASSLATGTGNEQYF. In DNA form, the CDR3 reads TGCGCCAGCAGCTTGGCGACCGGGACAGGGAACGAGCAGTACTTC.